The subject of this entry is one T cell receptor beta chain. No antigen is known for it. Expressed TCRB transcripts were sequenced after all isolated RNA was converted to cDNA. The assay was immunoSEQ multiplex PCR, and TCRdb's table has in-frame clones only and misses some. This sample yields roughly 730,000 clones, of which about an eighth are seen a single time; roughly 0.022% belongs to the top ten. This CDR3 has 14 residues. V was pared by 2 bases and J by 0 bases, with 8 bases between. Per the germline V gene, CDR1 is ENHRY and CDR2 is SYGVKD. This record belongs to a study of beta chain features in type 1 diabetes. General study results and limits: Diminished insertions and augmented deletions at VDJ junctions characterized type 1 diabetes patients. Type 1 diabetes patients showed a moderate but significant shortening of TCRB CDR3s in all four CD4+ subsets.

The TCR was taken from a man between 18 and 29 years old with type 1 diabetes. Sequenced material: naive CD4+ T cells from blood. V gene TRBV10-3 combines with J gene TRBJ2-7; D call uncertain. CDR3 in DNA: TGTGCCATCAGTGAGGGGAATCTCTCCTACGAGCAGTACTTC. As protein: CAISEGNLSYEQYF.